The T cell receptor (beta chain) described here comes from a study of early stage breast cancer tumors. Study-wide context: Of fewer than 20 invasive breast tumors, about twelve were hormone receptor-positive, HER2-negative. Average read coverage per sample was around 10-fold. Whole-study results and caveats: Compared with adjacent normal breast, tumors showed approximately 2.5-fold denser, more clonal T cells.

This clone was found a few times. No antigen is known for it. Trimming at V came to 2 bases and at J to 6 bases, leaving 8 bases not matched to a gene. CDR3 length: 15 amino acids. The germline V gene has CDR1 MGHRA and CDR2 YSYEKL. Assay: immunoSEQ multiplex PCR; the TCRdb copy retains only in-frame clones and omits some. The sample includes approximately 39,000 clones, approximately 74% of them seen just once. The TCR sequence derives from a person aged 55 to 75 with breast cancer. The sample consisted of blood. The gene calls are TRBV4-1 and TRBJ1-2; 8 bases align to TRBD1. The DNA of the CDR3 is TGCGCCAGCAGCCAATTCTGGACAGGGAAGGATGGCTACACCTTC. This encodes CASSQFWTGKDGYTF.